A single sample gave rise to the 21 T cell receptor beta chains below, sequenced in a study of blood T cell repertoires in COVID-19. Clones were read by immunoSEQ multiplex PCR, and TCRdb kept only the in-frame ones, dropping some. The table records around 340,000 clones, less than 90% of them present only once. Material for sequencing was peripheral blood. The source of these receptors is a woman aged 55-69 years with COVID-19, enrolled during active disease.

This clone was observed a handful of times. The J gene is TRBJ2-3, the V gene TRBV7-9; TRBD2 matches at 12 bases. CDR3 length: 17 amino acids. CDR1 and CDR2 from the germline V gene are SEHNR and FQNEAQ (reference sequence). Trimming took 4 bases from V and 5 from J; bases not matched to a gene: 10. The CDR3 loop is CASSSPRLAGAGDTQYF. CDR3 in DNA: TGTGCCAGCAGCTCCCCCAGACTAGCGGGGGCGGGAGATACGCAGTATTTT.

The CDR3 is CASRKGVGNIQYF. Written as DNA, the CDR3 is TGTGCCAGCCGAAAGGGGGTCGGGAACATTCAGTACTTC. The chain carries TRBV11-1 and TRBJ2-4, with D perhaps TRBD1 (6 bases). Germline-derived CDR1 and CDR2 are SGHAT and FQDESV (reference sequence). The CDR3 extends over 13 amino acids. V was pared by 8 bases and J by 7 bases, with 15 bases between.

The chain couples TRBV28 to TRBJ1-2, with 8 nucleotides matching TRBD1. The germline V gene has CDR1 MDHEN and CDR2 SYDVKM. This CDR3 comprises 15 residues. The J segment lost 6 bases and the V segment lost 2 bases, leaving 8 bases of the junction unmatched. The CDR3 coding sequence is TGTGCCAGCAGTTTAAAGGTAACAGGGGGACATGGCTACACCTTC. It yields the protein CASSLKVTGGHGYTF.

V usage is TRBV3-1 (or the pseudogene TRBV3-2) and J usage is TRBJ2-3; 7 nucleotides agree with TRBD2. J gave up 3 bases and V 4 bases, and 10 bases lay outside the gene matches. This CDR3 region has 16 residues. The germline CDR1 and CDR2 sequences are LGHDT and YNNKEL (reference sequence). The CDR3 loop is CASSRTRLARTDTQYF. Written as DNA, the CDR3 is TGTGCCAGCAGCCGCACCCGACTAGCTAGAACAGATACGCAGTATTTT.

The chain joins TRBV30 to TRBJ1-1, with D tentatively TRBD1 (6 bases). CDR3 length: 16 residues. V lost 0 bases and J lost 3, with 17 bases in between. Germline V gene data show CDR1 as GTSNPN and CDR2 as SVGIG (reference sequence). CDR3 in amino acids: CAWSVHYGRGDTEAFF. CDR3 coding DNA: TGTGCCTGGAGTGTACATTATGGCAGGGGTGACACTGAAGCTTTCTTT.

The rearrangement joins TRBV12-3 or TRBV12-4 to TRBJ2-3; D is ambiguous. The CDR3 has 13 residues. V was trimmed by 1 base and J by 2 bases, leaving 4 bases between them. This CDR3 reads CASSLVLTDTQYF. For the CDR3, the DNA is TGTGCCAGCAGTTTAGTCCTCACAGATACGCAGTATTTT.

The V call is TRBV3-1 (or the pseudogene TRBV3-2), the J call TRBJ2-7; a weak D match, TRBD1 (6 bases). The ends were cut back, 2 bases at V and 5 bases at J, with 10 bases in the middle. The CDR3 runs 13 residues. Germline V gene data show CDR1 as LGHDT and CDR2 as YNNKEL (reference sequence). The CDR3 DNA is TGTGCCAGCAGCCAAAGTGGGGGCGACGAGCAGTACTTC. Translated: CASSQSGGDEQYF.

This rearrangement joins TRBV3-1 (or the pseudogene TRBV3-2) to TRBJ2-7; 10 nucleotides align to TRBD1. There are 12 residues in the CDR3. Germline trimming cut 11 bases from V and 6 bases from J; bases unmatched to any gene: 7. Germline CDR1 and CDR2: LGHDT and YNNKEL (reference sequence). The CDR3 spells CAARQGASEQYF. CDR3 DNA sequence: TGTGCCGCTCGACAGGGGGCCAGCGAGCAGTACTTC.

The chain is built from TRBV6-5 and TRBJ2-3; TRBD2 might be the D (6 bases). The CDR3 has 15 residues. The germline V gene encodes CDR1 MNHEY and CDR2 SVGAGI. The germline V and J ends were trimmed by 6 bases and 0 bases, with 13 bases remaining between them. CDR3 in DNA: TGTGCCAGCAGCCCCACGGCGGGGAGCACAGATACGCAGTATTTT. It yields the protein CASSPTAGSTDTQYF.

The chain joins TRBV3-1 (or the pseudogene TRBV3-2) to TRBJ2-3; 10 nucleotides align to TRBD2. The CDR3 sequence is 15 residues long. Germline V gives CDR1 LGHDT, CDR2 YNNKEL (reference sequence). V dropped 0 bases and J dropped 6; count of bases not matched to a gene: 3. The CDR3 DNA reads TGTGCCAGCAGCCAAGACCATAGCGGGGGGGATACGCAGTATTTT. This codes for CASSQDHSGGDTQYF.

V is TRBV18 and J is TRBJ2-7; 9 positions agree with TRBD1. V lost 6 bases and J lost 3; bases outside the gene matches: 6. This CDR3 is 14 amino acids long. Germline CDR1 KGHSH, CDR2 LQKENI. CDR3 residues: CASSLAGQGYEQYF. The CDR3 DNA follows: TGTGCCAGCTCCCTTGCGGGACAGGGCTACGAGCAGTACTTC.

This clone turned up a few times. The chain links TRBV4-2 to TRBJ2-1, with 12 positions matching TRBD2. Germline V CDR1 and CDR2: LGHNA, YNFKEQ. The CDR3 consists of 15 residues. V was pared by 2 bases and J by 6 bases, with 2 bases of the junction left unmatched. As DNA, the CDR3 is TGTGCCAGCAGCCAACTAGCGGGGGGGCTCAATGAGCAGTTCTTC. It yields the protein CASSQLAGGLNEQFF.

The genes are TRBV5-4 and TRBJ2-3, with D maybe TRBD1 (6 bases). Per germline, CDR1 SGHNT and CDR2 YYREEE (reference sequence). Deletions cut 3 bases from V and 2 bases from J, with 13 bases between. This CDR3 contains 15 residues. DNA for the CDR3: TGTGCCAGCAGCTCCTCACAGGGACCCACAGATACGCAGTATTTT. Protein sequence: CASSSSQGPTDTQYF.

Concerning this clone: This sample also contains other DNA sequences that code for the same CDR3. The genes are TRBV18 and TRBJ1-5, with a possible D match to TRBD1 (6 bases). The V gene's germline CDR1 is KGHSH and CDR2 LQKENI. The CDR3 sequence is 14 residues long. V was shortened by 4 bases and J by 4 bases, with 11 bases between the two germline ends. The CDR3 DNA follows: TGTGCCAGCTCACAGGGAGGGGGGAATCAGCCCCAGCATTTT. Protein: CASSQGGGNQPQHF.

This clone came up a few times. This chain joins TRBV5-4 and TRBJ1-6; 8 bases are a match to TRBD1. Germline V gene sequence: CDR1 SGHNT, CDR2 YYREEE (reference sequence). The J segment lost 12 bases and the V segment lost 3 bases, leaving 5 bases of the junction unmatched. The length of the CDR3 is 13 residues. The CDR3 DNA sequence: TGTGCCAGCAGCTCGGGACAGGTGGTACCCCTCCACTTT. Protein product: CASSSGQVVPLHF.

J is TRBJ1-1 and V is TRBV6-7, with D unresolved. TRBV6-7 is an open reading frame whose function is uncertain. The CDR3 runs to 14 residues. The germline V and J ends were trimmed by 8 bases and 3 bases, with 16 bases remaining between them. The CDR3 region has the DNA TGTGCCAGCGTAGGAGGAGCGTCGGACACTGAAGCTTTCTTT. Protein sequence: CASVGGASDTEAFF.

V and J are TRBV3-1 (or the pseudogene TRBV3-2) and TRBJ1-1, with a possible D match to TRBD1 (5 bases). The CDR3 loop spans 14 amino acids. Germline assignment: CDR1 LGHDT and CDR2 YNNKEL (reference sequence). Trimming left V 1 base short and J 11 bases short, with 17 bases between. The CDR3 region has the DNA TGTGCCAGCAGCCAAGGCCGGCTCCAGGGTTCGGCTTTCTTT. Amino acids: CASSQGRLQGSAFF.

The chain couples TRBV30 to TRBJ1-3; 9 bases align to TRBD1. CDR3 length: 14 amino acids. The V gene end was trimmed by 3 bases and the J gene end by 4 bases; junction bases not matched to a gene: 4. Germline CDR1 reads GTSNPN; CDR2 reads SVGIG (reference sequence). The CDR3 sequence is CAWSPGTGGNTIYF. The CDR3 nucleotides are TGTGCCTGGAGCCCCGGGACAGGGGGAAACACCATATATTTT.

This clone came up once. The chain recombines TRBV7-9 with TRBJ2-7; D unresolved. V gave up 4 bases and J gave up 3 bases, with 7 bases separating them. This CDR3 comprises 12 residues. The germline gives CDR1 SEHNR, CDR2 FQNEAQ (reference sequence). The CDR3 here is CASSSLFYEQYF. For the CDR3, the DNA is TGTGCCAGCAGCTCCCTTTTCTACGAGCAGTACTTC.

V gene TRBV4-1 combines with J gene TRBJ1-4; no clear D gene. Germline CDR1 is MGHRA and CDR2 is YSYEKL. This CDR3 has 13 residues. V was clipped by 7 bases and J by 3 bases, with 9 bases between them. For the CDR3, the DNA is TGCGCCAGCATAGATCGTTCTAATGAAAAACTGTTTTTT. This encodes CASIDRSNEKLFF.

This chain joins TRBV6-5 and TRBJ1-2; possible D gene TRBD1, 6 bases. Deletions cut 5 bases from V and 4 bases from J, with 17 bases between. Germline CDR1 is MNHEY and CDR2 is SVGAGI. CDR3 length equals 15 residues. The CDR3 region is CASSPQPLGAYGYTF. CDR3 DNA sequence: TGTGCCAGCAGTCCACAACCGTTGGGGGCCTATGGCTACACCTTC.